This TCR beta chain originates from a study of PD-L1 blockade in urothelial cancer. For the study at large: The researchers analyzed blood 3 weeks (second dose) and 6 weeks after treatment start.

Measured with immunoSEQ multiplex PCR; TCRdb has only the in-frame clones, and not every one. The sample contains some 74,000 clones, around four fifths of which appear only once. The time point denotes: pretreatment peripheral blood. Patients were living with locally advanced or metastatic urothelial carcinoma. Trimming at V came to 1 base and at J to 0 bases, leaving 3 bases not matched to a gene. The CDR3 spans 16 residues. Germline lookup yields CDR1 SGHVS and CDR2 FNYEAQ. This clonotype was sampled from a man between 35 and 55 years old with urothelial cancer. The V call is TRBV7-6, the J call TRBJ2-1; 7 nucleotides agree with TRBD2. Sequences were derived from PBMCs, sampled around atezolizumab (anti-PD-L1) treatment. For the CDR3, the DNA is TGTGCCAGCAGCTTAGACGCGGGAGCCTCCTACAATGAGCAGTTCTTC. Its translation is CASSLDAGASYNEQFF.